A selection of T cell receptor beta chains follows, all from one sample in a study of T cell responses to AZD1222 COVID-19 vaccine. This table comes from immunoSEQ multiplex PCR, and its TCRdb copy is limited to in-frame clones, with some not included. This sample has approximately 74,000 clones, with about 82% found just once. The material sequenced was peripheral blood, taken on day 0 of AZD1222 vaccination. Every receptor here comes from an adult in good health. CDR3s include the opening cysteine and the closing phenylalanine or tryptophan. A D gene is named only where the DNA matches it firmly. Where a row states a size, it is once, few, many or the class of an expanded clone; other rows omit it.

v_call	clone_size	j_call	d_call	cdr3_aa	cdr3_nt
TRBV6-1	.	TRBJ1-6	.	CASSDEGYNSPLHF	TGTGCCAGCAGTGATGAGGGCTATAATTCACCCCTCCACTTT
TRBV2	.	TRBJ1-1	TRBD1	CASSPTGNPTEAFF	TGTGCCAGCAGCCCGACAGGGAATCCGACTGAAGCTTTCTTT
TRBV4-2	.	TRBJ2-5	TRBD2	CASSQDLQRGAGETQYF	TGTGCCAGCAGCCAAGATCTGCAGCGGGGGGCTGGGGAGACCCAGTACTTC
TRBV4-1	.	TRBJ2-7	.	CASSQHWGGTYEQYF	TGCGCCAGCAGCCAACACTGGGGCGGCACCTACGAGCAGTACTTC
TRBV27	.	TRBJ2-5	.	CASSLPGTETQYF	TGTGCCAGCAGTTTACCGGGTACAGAGACCCAGTACTTC
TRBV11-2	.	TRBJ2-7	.	CASSLNRDTSYEQYF	TGTGCCAGCAGCCTAAACCGGGACACTTCCTACGAGCAGTACTTC
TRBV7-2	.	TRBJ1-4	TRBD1	CASRRTGTGTNEKLFF	TGTGCCAGCAGGAGGACAGGGACGGGAACTAATGAAAAACTGTTTTTT
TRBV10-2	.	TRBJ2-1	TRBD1	CASSEWTGGAHNEQFF	TGCGCCAGCAGTGAGTGGACAGGGGGAGCCCACAATGAGCAGTTCTTC
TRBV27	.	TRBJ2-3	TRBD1	CASSADRGLSTDTQYF	TGTGCCAGCAGTGCCGACAGGGGGCTAAGCACAGATACGCAGTATTTT
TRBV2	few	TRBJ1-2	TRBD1	CASSGSDRIYGYTF	TGTGCCAGCAGTGGGTCGGACAGGATCTATGGCTACACCTTC
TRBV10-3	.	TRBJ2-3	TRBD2	CAISQIGTGGADTQYF	TGTGCCATCAGTCAAATTGGGACGGGAGGGGCAGATACGCAGTATTTT
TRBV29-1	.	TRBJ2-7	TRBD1	CSVEDGRGGSHEQYF	TGCAGCGTTGAAGATGGTAGAGGGGGCTCCCACGAGCAGTACTTC
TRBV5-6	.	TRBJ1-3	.	CASGFSGTGNTIYF	TGTGCCAGCGGATTCTCAGGGACTGGAAACACCATATATTTT
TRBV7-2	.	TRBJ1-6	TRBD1	CASSSGTGNSPLHF	TGTGCCAGCAGCTCCGGGACAGGGAATTCACCCCTCCACTTT
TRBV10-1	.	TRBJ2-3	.	CASSEYGYGDTQYF	TGCGCCAGCAGTGAGTATGGGTACGGCGATACGCAGTATTTT
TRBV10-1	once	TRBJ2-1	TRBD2	CARGLAGCSDEQFF	TGCGCCAGAGGACTAGCGGGGTGTTCGGATGAGCAGTTCTTC
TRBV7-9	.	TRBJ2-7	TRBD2	CASSPSSGIQKNEQYF	TGTGCCAGCAGCCCCTCTAGCGGGATACAGAAAAACGAGCAGTACTTC
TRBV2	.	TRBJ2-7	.	CATEAGNYAYEQYF	TGTGCCACCGAGGCCGGGAATTACGCCTACGAGCAGTACTTC
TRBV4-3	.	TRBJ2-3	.	CASSQDISDTQYF	TGCGCCAGCAGCCAAGATATATCGGATACGCAGTATTTT
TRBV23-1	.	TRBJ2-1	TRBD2	CASKGGGSPNNEQFF	TGCGCCAGCAAAGGTGGCGGGAGCCCCAACAATGAGCAGTTCTTC
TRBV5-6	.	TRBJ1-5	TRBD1	CASSSTRGQGQPQHF	TGTGCCAGCAGTAGCACCAGGGGGCAAGGTCAGCCCCAGCATTTT
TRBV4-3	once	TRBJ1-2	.	CASSQGAVDRGYGYTF	TGCGCCAGCAGCCAAGGGGCGGTTGACCGGGGCTATGGCTACACCTTC
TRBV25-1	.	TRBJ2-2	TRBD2	CASSEFSSGAGELFF	TGTGCCAGCAGTGAATTCTCTAGCGGGGCCGGGGAGCTGTTTTTT
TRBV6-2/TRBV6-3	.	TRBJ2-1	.	CASSYSGQNNEQFF	TGTGCCAGCAGTTACTCGGGGCAGAACAATGAGCAGTTCTTC
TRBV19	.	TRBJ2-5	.	CASSPGPQETQYF	TGTGCCAGTAGTCCGGGACCCCAAGAGACCCAGTACTTC
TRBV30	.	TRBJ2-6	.	CAWSYYGANVLTF	TGTGCCTGGAGTTACTATGGGGCCAACGTCCTGACTTTC
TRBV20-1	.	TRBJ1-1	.	CSARWETEAFF	TGCAGTGCTAGATGGGAAACTGAAGCTTTCTTT
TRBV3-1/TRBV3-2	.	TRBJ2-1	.	CASSQVGGPTRALYNEQFF	TGTGCCAGCAGCCAAGTGGGAGGACCCACCCGGGCTCTCTACAATGAGCAGTTCTTC
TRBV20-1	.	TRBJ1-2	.	CSATGPDGYTF	TGCAGTGCTACCGGGCCGGATGGCTACACCTTC
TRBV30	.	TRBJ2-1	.	CAWSVGQRVGEQFF	TGTGCCTGGAGTGTAGGGCAGCGGGTAGGCGAGCAGTTCTTC
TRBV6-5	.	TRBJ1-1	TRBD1	CASSLTGGKDTEAFF	TGTGCCAGCAGTTTGACAGGGGGCAAGGACACTGAAGCTTTCTTT
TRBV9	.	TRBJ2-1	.	CASSVVGPISPQFF	TGTGCCAGCAGCGTAGTCGGTCCAATCTCCCCGCAGTTCTTC
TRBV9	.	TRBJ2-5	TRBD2	CASSVGASGGLQETQYF	TGTGCCAGCAGCGTAGGGGCTAGCGGGGGGCTCCAAGAGACCCAGTACTTC
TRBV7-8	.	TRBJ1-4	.	CASSGGRREKLFF	TGTGCCAGCAGCGGGGGGCGTCGAGAAAAACTGTTTTTT
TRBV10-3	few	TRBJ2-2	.	CAISDGRPFNTGELFF	TGTGCCATCAGTGACGGGCGGCCTTTTAACACCGGGGAGCTGTTTTTT
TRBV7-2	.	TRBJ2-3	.	CASSLASGGDTQYF	TGTGCCAGCAGCTTAGCTAGCGGTGGAGATACGCAGTATTTT
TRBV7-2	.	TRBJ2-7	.	CASSRLGNYEQYF	TGTGCCAGCAGCCGTCTTGGGAATTACGAGCAGTACTTC
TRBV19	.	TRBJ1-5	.	CASTKSGGSNQPQHF	TGTGCCAGTACTAAAAGCGGGGGGAGCAATCAGCCCCAGCATTTT
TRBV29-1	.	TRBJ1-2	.	CSVLGPQEGGYGYTF	TGCAGCGTTCTCGGACCTCAGGAAGGGGGCTATGGCTACACCTTC
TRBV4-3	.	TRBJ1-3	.	CASSQDRIDGNTIYF	TGCGCCAGCAGCCAAGACAGGATTGATGGAAACACCATATATTTT
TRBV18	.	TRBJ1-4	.	CASSATGPATNEKLFF	TGTGCCAGCTCAGCGACCGGACCTGCAACTAATGAAAAACTGTTTTTT
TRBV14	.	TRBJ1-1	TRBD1	CASSRLQGERAFF	TGTGCCAGCAGCCGATTACAGGGGGAACGGGCTTTCTTT
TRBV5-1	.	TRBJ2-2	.	CASSLGSGELFF	TGCGCCAGCAGCTTGGGTTCTGGGGAGCTGTTTTTT
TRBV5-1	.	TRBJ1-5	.	CASSSDSNQPQHF	TGCGCCAGCAGCTCAGATAGCAATCAGCCCCAGCATTTT